Listed here are 2 T cell receptor beta chains from one sample, sequenced in a study of radiation and T cells in renal cell carcinoma. Noted time point: baseline pretreatment blood. As to treatment: 15 Gy SBRT to primary tumor, nephrectomy 4 weeks later. Method: immunoSEQ multiplex PCR; TCRdb's copy keeps in-frame clones and lacks some. In the table there are about 150,000 clones, roughly 88% of which are singletons. Sequencing used blood, obtained from a patient whose treatment included radiotherapy and nephrectomy. These receptors all stem from a woman between 45 and 65 years old with renal cell carcinoma.

V usage is TRBV25-1 and J usage is TRBJ2-3; 10 bases fit TRBD2. Germline CDR1 is MGHDK and CDR2 is SYGVNS. This CDR3 has 18 amino acids. Trimming took 1 base from V and 3 from J; bases not matched to a gene: 10. CDR3 protein: CASSELAGGPDGTDTQYF. The DNA for the CDR3 is TGTGCCAGCAGTGAATTAGCGGGGGGCCCCGACGGAACAGATACGCAGTATTTT.

The CDR3 DNA sequence: TGTGCCAGCAGTGAAGCGCGGGCGGGGGGGCATCCAGATACGCAGTATTTT. Protein sequence: CASSEARAGGHPDTQYF. The chain carries TRBV2 and TRBJ2-3; TRBD2 matches 9 bases. The CDR3 extends over 17 amino acids. The V segment lost 0 bases and the J segment 4 bases; nucleotides outside the gene matches: 8. CDR1 SNHLY and CDR2 FYNNEI come from the germline V gene. Full variable domain (missing parts from reference TRBV2 and TRBJ2-3): EPEVTQTPSHQVTQMGQEVILRCVPISNHLYFYWYRQILGQKVEFLVSFYNNEISEKSEIFDDQFSVERPDGSNFTLKIRSTKLEDSAMYFCASSEARAGGHPDTQYFGPGTRLTVL.